The 13 T cell receptor beta chains below were found in one sample sequenced in a study of T cell responses to AZD1222 COVID-19 vaccine (dated by TCRdb to 2020 to 2023). Receptor libraries were prepared by the immunoSEQ multiplex PCR assay. The clones in this table, taken by TCRdb from immuneACCESS, are in-frame only. Not every clone is retained; where verified, under half of the shortfall comes from an unresolved V gene, and the cause of the rest is unknown. In all, the sample holds about 150,000 clones, and over 70% of those were seen once. The ten biggest clones cover roughly 9.1% of the sample. The time point label, as the study defines it: about 28 days (+/-7) after the second vaccine dose. The specimen comprised peripheral blood, sampled 28 days after the second AZD1222 dose. These receptors all come from an adult who received the AZD1222 COVID-19 vaccine.

The chain uses TRBV11-1 and TRBJ2-3; 13 bases are a match to TRBD2. The V gene's germline CDR1 is SGHAT and CDR2 FQDESV (reference sequence). V lost 6 bases, J lost 6 bases, and 6 bases stayed unmatched. The length of the CDR3 is 15 residues. The CDR3 loop reads CASSRTSGSYDTQYF. The CDR3 nucleotides are TGTGCCAGCAGTCGGACTAGCGGGAGTTACGATACGCAGTATTTT.

This rearrangement joins TRBV29-1 to TRBJ1-1, with D possibly being TRBD1 (5 bases). The CDR3 runs to 13 residues. With 7 bases removed from V and 2 bases from J, the gap between germline ends came to 14 bases. Germline V gene lookup returns CDR1 SQVTM and CDR2 ANQGSEA. The CDR3 loop reads CSAEPRANTEAFF. The CDR3, as DNA: TGCAGCGCCGAACCCAGGGCCAACACTGAAGCTTTCTTT.

V usage is TRBV5-6 and J usage is TRBJ1-2, with a weak D call TRBD1 (6 bases). The CDR3 is 13 residues long. The ends were cut back, 1 base at V and 5 bases at J, with 9 bases in the middle. Germline loops: CDR1 SGHDT, CDR2 YYEEEE. CDR3 nucleotides: TGTGCCAGCAGCTTGTGGGGGGCTTATGGCTACACCTTC. Residues: CASSLWGAYGYTF.

The chain carries TRBV5-6 and TRBJ1-1, with TRBD1 matching 7 bases. The germline V gene encodes CDR1 SGHDT and CDR2 YYEEEE. V was clipped by 2 bases and J by 6 bases; unmatched bases: 4. This CDR3 is built from 13 residues. The CDR3 region has the DNA TGTGCCAGCAGCTTCACAGACAGGGCTGAAGCTTTCTTT. Protein product: CASSFTDRAEAFF.

V and J are TRBV7-3 and TRBJ2-1; tentatively, D is TRBD1 (5 bases). CDR1 and CDR2 (germline): SGHTA, FQGTGA. The CDR3 spans 13 residues. The V end was cut by 2 bases, the J end by 4 bases, with 6 bases between. The CDR3: CASSLGAYNEQFF. The CDR3 nucleotides read TGTGCCAGCAGCTTAGGGGCGTACAATGAGCAGTTCTTC.

The chain joins TRBV30 to TRBJ1-2; tentatively, D is TRBD1 (6 bases). This CDR3 comprises 14 residues. V lost 0 bases and J 4 bases, leaving 12 bases between the germline ends. The germline CDR1 and CDR2 sequences are GTSNPN and SVGIG (reference sequence). The CDR3 sequence: CAWSVVGGSYGYTF. The CDR3 DNA reads as TGTGCCTGGAGTGTAGTCGGGGGCAGCTATGGCTACACCTTC. Full variable domain (missing parts from reference TRBV30 and TRBJ1-2): SQTIHQWPATLVQPVGSPLSLECTVEGTSNPNLYWYRQAAGRGLQLLFYSVGIGQISSEVPQNLSASRPQDRQFILSSKKLLLSDSGFYLCAWSVVGGSYGYTFGSGTRLTVV.

The gene calls are TRBV4-3 and TRBJ1-4; TRBD1 is a possible D gene (5 bases). V was trimmed by 1 base and J by 0 bases, leaving 9 bases between them. The CDR3 spans 16 residues. Germline V gene data show CDR1 as LGHNA and CDR2 as YSLEER. The CDR3 nucleotides are TGCGCCAGCAGCCAAGGCGGGGACCCAACTAATGAAAAACTGTTTTTT. Translating gives CASSQGGDPTNEKLFF.

The J gene is TRBJ1-1, the V gene TRBV14, with no clear D. Germline CDR1 reads SGHDN; CDR2 reads FVKESK. Trimming removed 4 bases from V and 1 base from J, with 13 bases in between. CDR3 size: 15 residues. CDR3 coding DNA: TGTGCCAGCAGCCGACTGGGGAGCCCGAACACTGAAGCTTTCTTT. Translation gives CASSRLGSPNTEAFF.

The chain carries TRBV28 and TRBJ1-6; 8 nucleotides line up with TRBD1. Germline trimming cut 6 bases from V and 7 bases from J; bases unmatched to any gene: 8. The CDR3 is made up of 15 amino acids. The V gene's germline CDR1 is MDHEN and CDR2 SYDVKM. CDR3 sequence: CASRTQGAGNSPLHF. CDR3 nucleotide sequence: TGTGCCAGCAGAACCCAGGGGGCTGGAAATTCACCCCTCCACTTT.

V usage is TRBV7-2 and J usage is TRBJ2-1; 8 bases are shared with TRBD2. This CDR3 has 16 residues. CDR1 is SGHTA and CDR2 is FQGNSA in the germline V gene. V was pared by 4 bases and J by 0 bases, with 5 bases of the junction left unmatched. The CDR3 is CASSWRSGGSYNEQFF. CDR3 DNA: TGTGCCAGCAGCTGGCGAAGCGGGGGCTCCTACAATGAGCAGTTCTTC.

J is TRBJ1-1 and V is TRBV7-2; possibly TRBD1 for D (5 bases). V was trimmed by 5 bases and J by 7 bases, leaving 14 bases between them. Germline V gene sequence: CDR1 SGHTA, CDR2 FQGNSA. This CDR3 comprises 13 residues. The CDR3 is CASSPGGTYEAFF. As DNA, the CDR3 is TGTGCCAGCAGCCCGGGGGGTACTTATGAAGCTTTCTTT.

V usage is TRBV5-1 and J usage is TRBJ1-6; D may be TRBD1 (5 bases). The V end lost 1 base, the J end lost 8 bases, and 13 bases lay between the germline ends. From germline, CDR1 is SGHRS and CDR2 YFSETQ. This CDR3 is 15 amino acids long. The CDR3 DNA reads as TGCGCCAGCAGCTTGAATGGGGGGGTGGATTCACCCCTCCACTTT. Its translation is CASSLNGGVDSPLHF.

The chain carries TRBV15 and TRBJ2-3; no reliable D call. CDR1 is LNHNV and CDR2 is YYDKDF in the germline V gene (reference sequence). The CDR3 consists of 13 residues. V was trimmed by 6 bases and J by 0 bases, leaving 7 bases between them. In DNA, the CDR3 is TGTGCCACCAGTCGGTTTAGCACAGATACGCAGTATTTT. This encodes CATSRFSTDTQYF. Filled out from reference TRBV15 and TRBJ2-3, the complete variable domain reads DAMVIQNPRYQVTQFGKPVTLSCSQTLNHNVMYWYQQKSSQAPKLLFHYYDKDFNNEADTPDNFQSRRPNTSFCFLDIRSPGLGDTAMYLCATSRFSTDTQYFGPGTRLTVL.